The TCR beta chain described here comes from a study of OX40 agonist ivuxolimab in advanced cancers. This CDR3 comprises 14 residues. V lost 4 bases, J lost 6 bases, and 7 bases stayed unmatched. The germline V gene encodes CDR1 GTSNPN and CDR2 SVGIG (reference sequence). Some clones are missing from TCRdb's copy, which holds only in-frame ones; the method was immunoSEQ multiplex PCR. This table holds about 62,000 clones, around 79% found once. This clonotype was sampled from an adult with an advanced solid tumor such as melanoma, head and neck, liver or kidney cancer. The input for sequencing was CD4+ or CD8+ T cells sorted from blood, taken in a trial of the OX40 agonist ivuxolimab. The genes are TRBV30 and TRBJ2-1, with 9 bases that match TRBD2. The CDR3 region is CAWTILAGRNEQFF. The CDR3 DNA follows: TGTGCCTGGACGATCCTAGCGGGGCGCAATGAGCAGTTCTTC.